The 12 T cell receptor beta chains listed next were all sequenced from one sample in a study of blood T cell repertoires in COVID-19. The method was immunoSEQ multiplex PCR; TCRdb's version includes in-frame clones alone and lacks a portion of them. This repertoire shows hundreds of thousands of clones, about nine tenths found once; its top ten account for under 2%. Material: PBMCs or T cells enriched from blood (not recorded which). These receptor sequences come from a man aged 40-50 years who had recovered from COVID-19.

The chain is built from TRBV5-1 and TRBJ2-3; 7 bases align to TRBD1. Germline V lookup: CDR1 SGHRS, CDR2 YFSETQ. J lost 1 base, V lost 4 bases, and 9 bases had no gene match. CDR3 length: 16 amino acids. This CDR3 reads CASSLGGQVRTDTQYF. The CDR3 DNA reads as TGCGCCAGCAGCCTCGGTGGACAGGTTCGCACAGATACGCAGTATTTT.

The gene calls are TRBV29-1 and TRBJ2-7; no reliable D call. CDR3 length: 13 residues. Germline lookup yields CDR1 SQVTM and CDR2 ANQGSEA. Trimming left V 1 base short and J 2 bases short, with 9 bases between. CDR3 bases: TGCAGCGTTGAAGCGCAGGCGCCCTACGAGCAGTACTTC. Its translation is CSVEAQAPYEQYF.

This clone was seen at least ten times. The chain employs TRBV19 and TRBJ1-5; 8 bases agree with TRBD1. Germline CDR1 LNHDA, CDR2 SQIVND (reference sequence). The V and J ends lost 6 bases and 2 bases, in that order; junction bases with no gene match: 6. This CDR3 is built from 15 residues. This CDR3 reads CASRQGATGNQPQHF. CDR3 sequence (DNA): TGTGCCAGTAGGCAGGGGGCTACGGGCAATCAGCCCCAGCATTTT.

This clone appeared a single time. The chain is built from TRBV18 and TRBJ1-1; D unresolved. V shed 3 bases and J shed 4 bases, with 12 bases lying between them. Germline lookup yields CDR1 KGHSH and CDR2 LQKENI. The CDR3 runs to 14 residues. CDR3 bases: TGTGCCAGCTCACCTGCTGGGAGGGTCACTGAAGCTTTCTTT. Translating gives CASSPAGRVTEAFF.

V is TRBV4-2 and J is TRBJ1-3; D gene uncertain. CDR1 and CDR2 (germline): LGHNA, YNFKEQ. There are 17 residues in the CDR3. V was pared by 0 bases and J by 0 bases, with 12 bases between. The CDR3 loop is CASSQDPTVSSGNTIYF. In DNA, the CDR3 is TGTGCCAGCAGCCAAGATCCCACAGTTAGCTCTGGAAACACCATATATTTT.

The rearrangement joins TRBV6-2 or TRBV6-3 to TRBJ1-2, with no clear D. The CDR3 consists of 17 residues. V lost 3 bases, J lost 8 bases, and 25 bases lay in between. From germline, CDR1 is MNHEY and CDR2 SVGEGT. In DNA, the CDR3 is TGTGCCAGCAGTTATTCCTCCGGCCGCTTCACCTCGAGGGGCTACACCTTC. Residues: CASSYSSGRFTSRGYTF.

This chain joins TRBV3-1 (or the pseudogene TRBV3-2) and TRBJ2-7, with 9 bases aligning to TRBD2. V gave up 4 bases and J gave up 5 bases; unmatched junction bases: 15. Germline-derived CDR1 and CDR2 are LGHDT and YNNKEL (reference sequence). The CDR3 runs to 17 residues. The CDR3 loop is CASSLSHLIAGVNEQYF. The DNA of the CDR3 is TGTGCCAGCAGCCTTTCCCACCTCATAGCGGGAGTAAACGAGCAGTACTTC.

This sequence joins TRBV3-1 (or the pseudogene TRBV3-2) and TRBJ1-5, with D hard to call. Trimming took 1 base from V and 4 from J, leaving 11 bases between them. The CDR3 totals 15 residues. Per the germline V gene, CDR1 is LGHDT and CDR2 is YNNKEL (reference sequence). In nucleotides, the CDR3 is TGTGCCAGCAGCCAAGGTGTCGACGGGAATCAGCCCCAGCATTTT. Translated, it gives CASSQGVDGNQPQHF.

This clone has a count of ten or more. This chain uses TRBV5-1 with TRBJ1-2, with D perhaps matching TRBD1 (5 bases). Germline lookup yields CDR1 SGHRS and CDR2 YFSETQ. The CDR3 is 14 amino acids. V lost 5 bases to trimming and J lost 4 bases, with 15 bases between them. The CDR3 here is CASSIGHTIYGYTF. The CDR3 DNA follows: TGCGCCAGCAGTATCGGACACACAATCTATGGCTACACCTTC. Combining the CDR3 with reference TRBV5-1 and TRBJ1-2 gives the whole variable domain KAGVTQTPRYLIKTRGQQVTLSCSPISGHRSVSWYQQTPGQGLQFLFEYFSETQRNKGNFPGRFSGRQFSNSRSEMNVSTLELGDSALYLCASSIGHTIYGYTFGSGTRLTVV.

The chain couples TRBV19 to TRBJ2-3; TRBD2 might be the D (5 bases). This CDR3 comprises 13 residues. Trimming cost V 10 bases and J 6 bases, with 17 bases left between them. CDR1 LNHDA and CDR2 SQIVND come from the germline V gene (reference sequence). CDR3: CAIRSGSADTQYF. For the CDR3, the DNA is TGTGCCATAAGATCCGGTAGCGCCGATACGCAGTATTTT.

This chain joins TRBV27 and TRBJ2-7, with 10 bases fitting TRBD1. The CDR3 is 14 amino acids. V trimming: 7 bases; J trimming: 6 bases; junction bases outside the gene matches: 9. Germline loops: CDR1 MNHEY, CDR2 SMNVEV (reference sequence). The DNA for the CDR3 is TGTGCCAGCATTTCGGACAGGGGGGGCTGCGAGCAGTACTTC. Amino acid sequence: CASISDRGGCEQYF.

The genes are TRBV5-4 and TRBJ2-3; perhaps TRBD2 as D (6 bases). Trimming removed 5 bases at V and 3 bases at J, with 7 bases between. Germline CDR1 and CDR2: SGHNT and YYREEE (reference sequence). The CDR3 spans 12 residues. The CDR3 loop reads CASRGGTDTQYF. In nucleotides, the CDR3 is TGTGCCAGCAGGGGGGGAACAGATACGCAGTATTTT.